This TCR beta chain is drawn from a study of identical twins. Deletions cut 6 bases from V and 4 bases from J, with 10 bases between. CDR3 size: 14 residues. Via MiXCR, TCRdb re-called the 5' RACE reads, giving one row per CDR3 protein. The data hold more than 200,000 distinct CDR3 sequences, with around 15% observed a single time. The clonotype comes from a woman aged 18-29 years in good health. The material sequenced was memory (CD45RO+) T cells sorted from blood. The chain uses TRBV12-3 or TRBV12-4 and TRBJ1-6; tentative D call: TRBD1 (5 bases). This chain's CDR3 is CASSPGAYNSPLHF. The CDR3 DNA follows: TGTGCCAGCAGCCCCGGGGCATATAATTCACCCCTCCACTTT.